This T cell receptor (beta chain) was retrieved from a study of blood T cell repertoires in COVID-19. This CDR3 region has 18 residues. After removal of 4 bases from V and 4 bases from J, the junction contained 13 bases not matched to a gene. Germline V gene sequence: CDR1 LNHDA, CDR2 SQIVND (reference sequence). The repertoire was sequenced with immunoSEQ multiplex PCR; TCRdb's copy has only in-frame clones and lacks some. This table has around 130,000 clones, approximately 88% appearing once. Material: peripheral blood. The sequence was collected from a woman aged 80 or over with acute or convalescent COVID-19. This chain links TRBV19 with TRBJ2-5; 12 bases agree with TRBD1. The CDR3 sequence is CASSRVGQGARIRETQYF. Written as DNA, the CDR3 is TGTGCCAGTAGTAGGGTGGGACAGGGGGCGCGTATAAGAGAGACCCAGTACTTC.